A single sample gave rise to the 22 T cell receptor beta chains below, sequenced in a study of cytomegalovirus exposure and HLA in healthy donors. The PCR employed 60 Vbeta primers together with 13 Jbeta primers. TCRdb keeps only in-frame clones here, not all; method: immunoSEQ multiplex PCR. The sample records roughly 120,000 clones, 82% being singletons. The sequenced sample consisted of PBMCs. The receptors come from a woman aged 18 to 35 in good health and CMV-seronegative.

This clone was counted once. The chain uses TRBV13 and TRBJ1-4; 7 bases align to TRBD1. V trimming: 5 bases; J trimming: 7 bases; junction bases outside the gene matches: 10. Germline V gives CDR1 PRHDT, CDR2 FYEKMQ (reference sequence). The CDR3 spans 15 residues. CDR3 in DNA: TGTGCCAGCAGCGTGACAGGAGGGGGCCTTGAAAAACTGTTTTTT. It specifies CASSVTGGGLEKLFF.

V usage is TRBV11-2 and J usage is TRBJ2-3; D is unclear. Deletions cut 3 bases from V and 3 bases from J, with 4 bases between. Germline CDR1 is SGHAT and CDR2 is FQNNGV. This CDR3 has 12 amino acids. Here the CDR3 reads CASSLSTDTQYF. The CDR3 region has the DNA TGTGCCAGCAGCTTGTCAACAGATACGCAGTATTTT.

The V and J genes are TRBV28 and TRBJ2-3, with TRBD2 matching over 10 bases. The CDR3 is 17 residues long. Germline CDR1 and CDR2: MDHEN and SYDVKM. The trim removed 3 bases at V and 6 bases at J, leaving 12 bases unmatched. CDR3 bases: TGTGCCAGCAGTTTTACAGGGAGCCTAGCGGGAGTGGATACGCAGTATTTT. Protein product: CASSFTGSLAGVDTQYF.

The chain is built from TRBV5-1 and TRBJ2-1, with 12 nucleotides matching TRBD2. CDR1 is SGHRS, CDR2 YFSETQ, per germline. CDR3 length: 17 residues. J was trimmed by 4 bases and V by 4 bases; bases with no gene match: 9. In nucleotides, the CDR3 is TGCGCCAGCAGCGTGCAACCGACTAGCGGGGGTTACAATGAGCAGTTCTTC. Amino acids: CASSVQPTSGGYNEQFF.

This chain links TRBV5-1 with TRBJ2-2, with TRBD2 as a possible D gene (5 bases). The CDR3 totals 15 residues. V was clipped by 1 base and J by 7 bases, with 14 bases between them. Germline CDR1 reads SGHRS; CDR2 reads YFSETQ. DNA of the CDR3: TGCGCCAGCAGCTTGCTCCGGGCGGAGGACGGGGAGCTGTTTTTT. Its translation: CASSLLRAEDGELFF.

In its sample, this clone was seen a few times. The CDR3 sequence is CASSIRGGRYGYTF. CDR3 nucleotides: TGTGCCAGTAGTATTCGGGGAGGAAGGTATGGCTACACCTTC. The chain couples TRBV19 to TRBJ1-2; D is uncertain. CDR1 is LNHDA and CDR2 is SQIVND in the germline V gene (reference sequence). This CDR3 is 14 amino acids long. With 3 bases removed from V and 5 bases from J, the gap between germline ends came to 13 bases.

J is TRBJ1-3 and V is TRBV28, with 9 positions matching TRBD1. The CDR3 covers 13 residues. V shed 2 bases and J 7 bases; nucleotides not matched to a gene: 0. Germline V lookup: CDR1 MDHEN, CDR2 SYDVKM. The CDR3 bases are TGTGCCAGCAGTTTAGACAGGGGGAACACCATATATTTT. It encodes CASSLDRGNTIYF. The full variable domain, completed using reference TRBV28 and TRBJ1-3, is DVKVTQSSRYLVKRTGEKVFLECVQDMDHENMFWYRQDPGLGLRLIYFSYDVKMKEKGDIPEGYSVSREKKERFSLILESASTNQTSMYLCASSLDRGNTIYFGEGSWLTVV.

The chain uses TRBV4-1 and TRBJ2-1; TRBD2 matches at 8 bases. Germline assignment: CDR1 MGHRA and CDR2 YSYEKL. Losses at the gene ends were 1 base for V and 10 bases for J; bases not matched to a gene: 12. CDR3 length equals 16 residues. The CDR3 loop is CASSQGVLAVLGEQFF. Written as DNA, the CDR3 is TGCGCCAGCAGCCAAGGGGTACTAGCGGTTTTAGGGGAGCAGTTCTTC.

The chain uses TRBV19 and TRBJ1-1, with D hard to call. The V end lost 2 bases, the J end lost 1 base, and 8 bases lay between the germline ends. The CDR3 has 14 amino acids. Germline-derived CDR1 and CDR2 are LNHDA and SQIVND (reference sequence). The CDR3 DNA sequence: TGTGCCAGTAGTATAATACGGGAGAACACTGAAGCTTTCTTT. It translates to CASSIIRENTEAFF.

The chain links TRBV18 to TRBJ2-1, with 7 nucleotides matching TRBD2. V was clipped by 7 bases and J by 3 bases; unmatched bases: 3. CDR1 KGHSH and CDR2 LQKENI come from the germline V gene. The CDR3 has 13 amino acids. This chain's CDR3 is CASYGGNYNEQFF. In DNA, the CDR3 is TGTGCCAGCTACGGGGGGAACTACAATGAGCAGTTCTTC.

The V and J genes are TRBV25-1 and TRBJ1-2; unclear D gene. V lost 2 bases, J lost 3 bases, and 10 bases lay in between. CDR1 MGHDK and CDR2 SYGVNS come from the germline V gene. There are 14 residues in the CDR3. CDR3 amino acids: CASSERERDYGYTF. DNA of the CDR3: TGTGCCAGCAGTGAACGGGAAAGGGACTATGGCTACACCTTC.

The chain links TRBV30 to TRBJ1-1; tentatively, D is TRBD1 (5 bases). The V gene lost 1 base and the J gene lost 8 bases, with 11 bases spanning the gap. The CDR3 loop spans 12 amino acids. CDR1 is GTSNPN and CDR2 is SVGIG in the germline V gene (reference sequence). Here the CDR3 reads CAWSDPRAEAFF. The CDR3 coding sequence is TGTGCCTGGAGTGACCCCAGGGCAGAAGCTTTCTTT. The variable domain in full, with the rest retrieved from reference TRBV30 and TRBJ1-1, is SQTIHQWPATLVQPVGSPLSLECTVEGTSNPNLYWYRQAAGRGLQLLFYSVGIGQISSEVPQNLSASRPQDRQFILSSKKLLLSDSGFYLCAWSDPRAEAFFGQGTRLTVV.

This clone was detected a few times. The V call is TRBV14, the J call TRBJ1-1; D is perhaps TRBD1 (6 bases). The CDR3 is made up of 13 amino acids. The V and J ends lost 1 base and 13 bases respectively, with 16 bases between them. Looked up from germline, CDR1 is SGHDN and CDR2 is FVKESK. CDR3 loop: CASSQVLGGEVFF. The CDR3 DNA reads TGTGCCAGCAGCCAAGTCTTAGGGGGGGAGGTTTTCTTT.

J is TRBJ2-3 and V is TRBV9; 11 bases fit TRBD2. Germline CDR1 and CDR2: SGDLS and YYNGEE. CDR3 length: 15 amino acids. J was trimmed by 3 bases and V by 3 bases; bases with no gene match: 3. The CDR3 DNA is TGTGCCAGCAGCGCACTAGCGGGAGAAACAGATACGCAGTATTTT. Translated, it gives CASSALAGETDTQYF.

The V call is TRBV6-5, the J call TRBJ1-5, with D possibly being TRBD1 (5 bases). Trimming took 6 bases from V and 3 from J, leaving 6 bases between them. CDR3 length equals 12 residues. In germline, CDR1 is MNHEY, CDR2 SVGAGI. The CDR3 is CASRTVNQPQHF. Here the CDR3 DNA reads TGTGCCAGCAGGACAGTCAATCAGCCCCAGCATTTT.

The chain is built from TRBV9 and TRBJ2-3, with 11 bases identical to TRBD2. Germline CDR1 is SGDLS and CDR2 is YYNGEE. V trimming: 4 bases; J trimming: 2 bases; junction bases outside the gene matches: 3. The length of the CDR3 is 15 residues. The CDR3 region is CASSIAGGNTDTQYF. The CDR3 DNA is TGTGCCAGCAGCATAGCGGGAGGGAACACAGATACGCAGTATTTT.

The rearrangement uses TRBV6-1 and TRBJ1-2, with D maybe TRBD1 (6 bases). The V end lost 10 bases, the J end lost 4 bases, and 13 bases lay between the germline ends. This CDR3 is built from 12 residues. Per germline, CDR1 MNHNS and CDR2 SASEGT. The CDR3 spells CATDSRFYGYTF. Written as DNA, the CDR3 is TGTGCCACGGACAGCCGTTTCTATGGCTACACCTTC.

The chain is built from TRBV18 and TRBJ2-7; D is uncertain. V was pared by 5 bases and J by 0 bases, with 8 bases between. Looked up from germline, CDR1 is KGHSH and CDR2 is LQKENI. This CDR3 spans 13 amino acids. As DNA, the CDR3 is TGTGCCAGCTCAGCGGCCAGCTCCTACGAGCAGTACTTC. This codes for CASSAASSYEQYF.

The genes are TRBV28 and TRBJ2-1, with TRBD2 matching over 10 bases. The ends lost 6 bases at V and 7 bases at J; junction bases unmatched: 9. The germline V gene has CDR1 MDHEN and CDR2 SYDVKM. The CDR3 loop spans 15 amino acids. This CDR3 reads CASRRAGGFLNEQFF. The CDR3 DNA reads TGTGCCAGCAGGAGAGCGGGAGGGTTTTTGAATGAGCAGTTCTTC.

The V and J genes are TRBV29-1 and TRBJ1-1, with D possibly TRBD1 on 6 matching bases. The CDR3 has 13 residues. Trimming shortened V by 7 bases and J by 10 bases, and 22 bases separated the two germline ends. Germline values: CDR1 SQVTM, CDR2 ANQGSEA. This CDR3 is CSARRQADVRAFF. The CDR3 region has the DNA TGCAGCGCCCGTCGACAGGCTGATGTACGAGCTTTCTTT.

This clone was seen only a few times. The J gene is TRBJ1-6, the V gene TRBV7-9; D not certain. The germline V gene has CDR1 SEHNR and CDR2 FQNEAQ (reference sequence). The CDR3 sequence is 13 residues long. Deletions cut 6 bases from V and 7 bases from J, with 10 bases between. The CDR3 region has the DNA TGTGCCAGCAGGACGGGTGTGAATTCACCCCTCCACTTT. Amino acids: CASRTGVNSPLHF.

CDR3 nucleotide sequence: TGTGCCAGCAGCTCCCTTCGACGCGACAGGAACACTGAAGCTTTCTTT. This sequence encodes CASSSLRRDRNTEAFF. The rearrangement links TRBV7-9 to TRBJ1-1, with TRBD1 as a possible D gene (5 bases). The CDR3 extends over 16 amino acids. CDR1 is SEHNR and CDR2 is FQNEAQ in the germline V gene (reference sequence). Trimming left V 4 bases short and J 1 base short, with 16 bases between. The whole variable domain, filled in from reference TRBV7-9 and TRBJ1-1, reads DTGVSQNPRHKITKRGQNVTFRCDPISEHNRLYWYRQTLGQGPEFLTYFQNEAQLEKSRLLSDRFSAERPKGSFSTLEIQRTEQGDSAMYLCASSSLRRDRNTEAFFGQGTRLTVV.